The rows below give T cell receptor beta chains drawn from one sample of a study of identical twins. TCRdb called the 5' RACE reads again in MiXCR, with one record for every CDR3 protein. The table includes 400,000 to 600,000 distinct CDR3 sequences, approximately 20% detected once. The same specimen was also included in a second study, on yellow fever vaccine responses in identical twins.

The sample was CD4+ T cells sorted from blood. The receptors derive from a young woman in good health. The CDR3 runs from the conserved cysteine through the conserved F or W. The D gene is left open where the match is weak. Some rows have no size entry. The others give once, few or many, or a class for an expanded clone.

abundance | len | j_gene | d_gene | v_gene | CDR3nt | CDR3aa
few | 14 | TRBJ2-7 | - | TRBV7-9 | TGTGCCAGCAGCCGGCCATACCACGACTACGAGCAGTACTTC | CASSRPYHDYEQYF
many | 15 | TRBJ1-2 | - | TRBV7-6 | TGTGCCAGCAGCTTAGACCACACGGGGGTAGGGGGCTACACCTTC | CASSLDHTGVGGYTF
- | 14 | TRBJ1-2 | - | TRBV7-9 | TGTGCCAGCAGCTTGGGGGGCCTGGAAGGGGGCTACACCTTC | CASSLGGLEGGYTF
few | 17 | TRBJ2-2 | - | TRBV15 | TGTGCCACCAGCAGAGGGAGGGCCCGGGAGAACACCGGGGAGCTGTTTTTT | CATSRGRARENTGELFF
- | 14 | TRBJ2-7 | TRBD2 | TRBV20-1 | TGCAGTGCTAGGACTAGCGGGCACTCCTACGAGCAGTACTTC | CSARTSGHSYEQYF
- | 13 | TRBJ1-2 | - | TRBV12-3/TRBV12-4 | TGTGCCAGCAGTAGAGATGGGATCTATGGCTACACCTTC | CASSRDGIYGYTF
few | 13 | TRBJ2-5 | - | TRBV10-3 | TGTGCCACCACCCGGCAGGTTCAAGAGACCCAGTACTTC | CATTRQVQETQYF
- | 15 | TRBJ1-2 | - | TRBV2 | TGTGCCAGCAGTGCCCTAGGGGATACCGCCTATGGCTACACCTTC | CASSALGDTAYGYTF
- | 13 | TRBJ1-1 | - | TRBV3-1 | TGTGCCAGCAGCGCAGACAACGGCCCCCAAGCTTTCTTT | CASSADNGPQAFF
- | 15 | TRBJ2-3 | - | TRBV7-3 | TGTGCCAGCAGCTTGACAGGAACTAGCACAGATACGCAGTATTTT | CASSLTGTSTDTQYF
few | 15 | TRBJ2-3 | TRBD1 | TRBV5-8 | TGTGCCAGCAGCTTGAGGACAGGGGTGTCAGATACGCAGTATTTT | CASSLRTGVSDTQYF
- | 11 | TRBJ2-7 | - | TRBV20-1 | TGCAGTGCTAGAGAAACCTACGAGCAGTACTTC | CSARETYEQYF
once | 14 | TRBJ2-7 | - | TRBV12-3/TRBV12-4 | TGTGCCAGCAGCCAAAGTCCTCCCGCCTACGAGCAGTACTTC | CASSQSPPAYEQYF
few | 15 | TRBJ2-1 | TRBD2 | TRBV5-1 | TGCGCCAGCAGCACACCGGGACTAGCGGGAAATGAGCAGTTCTTC | CASSTPGLAGNEQFF
- | 13 | TRBJ1-4 | - | TRBV15 | TGTGCCTCATCCCGGGACTATAATGAAAAACTGTTTTTT | CASSRDYNEKLFF
- | 15 | TRBJ2-7 | TRBD1 | TRBV12-3/TRBV12-4 | TGTGCCAGCAGTTTAGGATGGACAGGGTCCTACGAGCAGTACTTC | CASSLGWTGSYEQYF
- | 16 | TRBJ1-5 | - | TRBV12-3/TRBV12-4 | TGTGCCAGCAGTTTATCGGGGTCGGGAGGAAATCAGCCCCAGCATTTT | CASSLSGSGGNQPQHF
few | 15 | TRBJ1-6 | - | TRBV5-1 | TGCGCCAGCAGCTTGGGAGGGCTAGATAATTCACCCCTCCACTTT | CASSLGGLDNSPLHF
- | 13 | TRBJ2-5 | - | TRBV12-3/TRBV12-4 | TGTGCCAGCAGTTTATTGTGGGGAGAGACCCAGTACTTC | CASSLLWGETQYF
- | 18 | TRBJ2-5 | - | TRBV11-1 | TGTGCCAGCAGCTTATGGGCCGGCCGGAGTCTCAGTGTAGAGACCCAGTACTTC | CASSLWAGRSLSVETQYF
- | 12 | TRBJ2-7 | - | TRBV18 | TGTGCCAGCTCACCACCGTCCCTCGAGCAGTACTTC | CASSPPSLEQYF
- | 13 | TRBJ2-1 | - | TRBV5-1 | TGCGCCAGCAGCCCCTCTAGCAACAATGAGCAGTTCTTC | CASSPSSNNEQFF
few | 15 | TRBJ2-1 | - | TRBV5-1 | TGCGCCAGCAGCTTGTCCCTAGCGACGAACAATGAGCAGTTCTTC | CASSLSLATNNEQFF
- | 13 | TRBJ2-1 | - | TRBV6-6 | TGTGCCAGCAGTTACGCAGGTTCCGTTGAGCAGTTCTTC | CASSYAGSVEQFF
- | 12 | TRBJ2-1 | TRBD1 | TRBV24-1 | TGTGCCACCAGTGATTCGACAGGGGTATGGTTCTTC | CATSDSTGVWFF
few | 13 | TRBJ1-1 | - | TRBV5-1 | TGCGCCAGCAGACCCGACAGGAACACTGAAGCTTTCTTT | CASRPDRNTEAFF
- | 13 | TRBJ1-1 | TRBD1 | TRBV20-1 | TGCAGTGCCAGTGACAGGGGAAGGACTGAAGCTTTCTTT | CSASDRGRTEAFF
- | 15 | TRBJ2-1 | - | TRBV6-5 | TGTGCCAGCAGTTACGGGGGGGCCAGGCGCGATGAGCAGTTCTTC | CASSYGGARRDEQFF
- | 15 | TRBJ1-1 | - | TRBV2 | TGTGCCAGCAGGGCCCCCACGGGGGCCGACACTGAAGCTTTCTTT | CASRAPTGADTEAFF
few | 12 | TRBJ2-1 | - | TRBV6-6 | TGTGCCAGCACCGATCCTTACAATGAGCAGTTCTTC | CASTDPYNEQFF
once | 12 | TRBJ2-7 | - | TRBV3-1 | TGTGCCAGCAGCCAAATCTCCTACGAGCAGTACTTC | CASSQISYEQYF
- | 19 | TRBJ2-3 | - | TRBV4-1 | TGCGCCAGCAGCCAAGATCGGATCCTAAGCGCCTTCACCACAGATACGCAGTATTTT | CASSQDRILSAFTTDTQYF
many | 17 | TRBJ1-1 | TRBD1 | TRBV4-1 | TGCGCCAGCAGCCAATTCCTCCAACGGACAGGGAACACTGAAGCTTTCTTT | CASSQFLQRTGNTEAFF
once | 15 | TRBJ2-5 | TRBD2 | TRBV5-1 | TGCGCCAGCAGCAAACTAGCGGGGGGGCGAGAGACCCAGTACTTC | CASSKLAGGRETQYF
- | 15 | TRBJ2-4 | TRBD2 | TRBV27 | TGTGCCAGCAGACCGGGAGGTAGAGGCAAAAACATTCAGTACTTC | CASRPGGRGKNIQYF
- | 15 | TRBJ2-5 | - | TRBV29-1 | - | CSVGPGLAGGETQYF
- | 17 | TRBJ2-1 | TRBD2 | TRBV11-2 | TGTGCCAGCAGCGTTAAACTAGCGGGGGCCACCTACAATGAGCAGTTCTTC | CASSVKLAGATYNEQFF
few | 15 | TRBJ2-3 | TRBD1 | TRBV5-6 | TGTGCCAGCAGCCAAAGATTACAGGGGTTGGATACGCAGTATTTT | CASSQRLQGLDTQYF
few | 14 | TRBJ1-6 | - | TRBV3-1 | TGTGCCAGCAGCCCGACCAGGATGCGCTCACCCCTCCACTTT | CASSPTRMRSPLHF
- | 13 | TRBJ2-3 | - | TRBV11-1 | TGTGCCAGCAGCGGACACGACGTAGGGACGCAGTATTTT | CASSGHDVGTQYF
- | 15 | TRBJ2-3 | - | TRBV13 | TGTGCCAGCAGCTTGCCGGGACAACCCACAGATACGCAGTATTTT | CASSLPGQPTDTQYF
- | 15 | TRBJ2-2 | - | TRBV3-1 | TGTGCCAGCAGCCAACGGCGCCGGGGGACCGGGGAGCTGTTTTTT | CASSQRRRGTGELFF